This TCR beta chain was recovered during a study of cytotoxic CD8 clonotypes in ibrutinib-treated CLL. The sample holds one count of this clone. The antigen is undetermined. Sequenced by immunoSEQ multiplex PCR; TCRdb stores in-frame clones only, minus some. The table shows 150,000 or so clones, with around 80% occurring only once. Study findings and constraints: Clonality grew at ibrutinib response; at progression, it decreased back toward baseline.

The sequence derives from a human donor with chronic lymphocytic leukemia. This sample comprised PBMCs, obtained after 24 months of ibrutinib treatment.

The CDR3 nucleotides read TGTGCCAGCTCACAGCCAGGCCTCTCTGGAAACACCATATATTTT. This sequence encodes CASSQPGLSGNTIYF. V gene TRBV18 combines with J gene TRBJ1-3; D not certain. CDR3 length: 15 amino acids. In germline, CDR1 is KGHSH, CDR2 LQKENI. V dropped 4 bases and J dropped 0 bases, with 10 bases sitting between them. Combining the CDR3 with reference TRBV18 and TRBJ1-3 gives the whole variable domain NAGVMQNPRHLVRRRGQEARLRCSPMKGHSHVYWYRQLPEEGLKFMVYLQKENIIDESGMPKERFSAEFPKEGPSILRIQQVVRGDSAAYFCASSQPGLSGNTIYFGEGSWLTVV.